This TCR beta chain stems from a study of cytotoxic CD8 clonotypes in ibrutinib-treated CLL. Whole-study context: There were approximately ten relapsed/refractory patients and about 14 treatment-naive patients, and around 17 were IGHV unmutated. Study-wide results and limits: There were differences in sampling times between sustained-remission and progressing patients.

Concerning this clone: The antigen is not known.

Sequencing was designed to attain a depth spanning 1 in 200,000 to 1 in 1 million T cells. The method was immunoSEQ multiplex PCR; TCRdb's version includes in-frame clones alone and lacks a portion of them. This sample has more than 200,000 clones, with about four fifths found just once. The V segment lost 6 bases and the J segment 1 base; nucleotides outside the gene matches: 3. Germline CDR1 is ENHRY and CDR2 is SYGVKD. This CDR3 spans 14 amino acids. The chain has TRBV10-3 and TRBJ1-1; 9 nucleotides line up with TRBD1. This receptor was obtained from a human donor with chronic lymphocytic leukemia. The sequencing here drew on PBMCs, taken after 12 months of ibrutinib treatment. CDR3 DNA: TGTGCCATCAGGAGACAGGGGGAGAACACTGAAGCTTTCTTT. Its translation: CAIRRQGENTEAFF.